One sample yielded the 17 T cell receptor beta chains listed below, sequenced in a study of spatial heterogeneity in lung cancer. Time point described: sample taken at primary tumor resection. Researchers sequenced whole RNA taken from tumor, nontumor lung or frozen PBMC without sorting. One entry per CDR3 protein, called by TCRdb with MiXCR from the 5' RACE reads. The sample includes some 2,500 distinct CDR3 sequences, 4.4% of them seen just once. The sample consisted of normal lung tissue next to the tumor, taken at surgery. The source is a female donor with early-stage non-small cell lung cancer.

There are many counts of this clonotype. Because this beta chain is a stray read in a library intended to capture alpha chains, its abundance should not be given much weight. The chain is built from TRBV7-9 and TRBJ1-5, with unresolved D. Germline CDR1 and CDR2: SEHNR and FQNEAQ (reference sequence). V was shortened by 1 base and J by 15 bases, with 13 bases between the two germline ends. There are 12 residues in the CDR3. CDR3 region: CASSLGGGLWHF. CDR3 nucleotide sequence: TGTGCCAGCAGCTTAGGAGGTGGCCTTTGGCATTTT.

This clonotype was observed many times. Because this beta chain is a stray read in a library intended to capture alpha chains, its abundance should not be given much weight. The chain has TRBV19 and TRBJ2-2, with D perhaps assigned TRBD1 or TRBD2 (5 bases each). From germline, CDR1 is LNHDA and CDR2 SQIVND (reference sequence). The CDR3 has 14 residues. Trimming pared 3 bases from V and 4 bases from J, leaving 9 bases between. CDR3 DNA: TGTGCCAGTAGTATTGGTGGGACCACCGGGGAGCTGTTTTTT. Amino acids: CASSIGGTTGELFF.

Turning to this clonotype: In a library made to pick up alpha chains, this beta chain is a stray read with a size that means little. The chain uses TRBV28 and TRBJ2-2, with 12 bases lining up with TRBD1. The CDR3 totals 16 residues. V lost 3 bases and J lost 6; bases outside the gene matches: 5. CDR1 is MDHEN and CDR2 is SYDVKM in the germline V gene. CDR3 bases: TGTGCCAGCAGTTTGGGGACAGGGGGCAAGTCCGGGGAGCTGTTTTTT. The encoded protein is CASSLGTGGKSGELFF.

As for this clonotype: This beta chain appears as a stray read in a library generated for alpha chains; its size is not informative. The V gene is TRBV5-1, the J gene TRBJ1-1, with 8 bases lining up with TRBD1. From germline, CDR1 is SGHRS and CDR2 YFSETQ. The CDR3 covers 12 residues. V was pared by 4 bases and J by 8 bases, with 4 bases of the junction left unmatched. Written as DNA, the CDR3 is TGCGCCAGCAGCCGCGGACAGGGAGAAGCTTTCTTT. Amino acid sequence: CASSRGQGEAFF.

This clonotype is classed as medium-sized. Because the library targeted alpha chains, this beta chain is an off-target read whose size means little. This chain joins TRBV30 and TRBJ2-1; 9 positions agree with TRBD1. Per the germline V gene, CDR1 is GTSNPN and CDR2 is SVGIG (reference sequence). This CDR3 is built from 13 residues. V lost 6 bases and J lost 6; bases outside the gene matches: 6. Here the CDR3 DNA reads TGTGCCTGTCCGGGACAGGGAACCAATGAGCAGTTCTTC. Translation gives CACPGQGTNEQFF. Using reference TRBV30 and TRBJ2-1 for the parts outside the CDR3, the full variable domain is SQTIHQWPATLVQPVGSPLSLECTVEGTSNPNLYWYRQAAGRGLQLLFYSVGIGQISSEVPQNLSASRPQDRQFILSSKKLLLSDSGFYLCACPGQGTNEQFFGPGTRLTVL.

This clonotype showed up many times. This beta chain lies outside the target of a library built for alpha chains; its clone size means little. The chain carries TRBV23-1 and TRBJ1-2; D is uncertain. TRBV23-1 is reported as an ORF; its role is uncertain. The V end lost 4 bases, the J end lost 7 bases, and 7 bases lay between the germline ends. CDR3 length: 11 amino acids. The CDR3, as DNA: TGCGCCAGCAGTCTCTCCCCTGGCTACACCTTC. Translating gives CASSLSPGYTF.

This clonotype was seen at least ten times. This beta chain is an unintended read in a library built for alpha chains; its size means little. This chain uses TRBV7-2 with TRBJ2-3; D might be TRBD2 (6 bases). V gave up 1 base and J gave up 8 bases, with 22 bases separating them. This CDR3 contains 17 residues. Germline-derived CDR1 and CDR2 are SGHTA and FQGNSA. DNA of the CDR3: TGTGCCAGCAGCTTAGAGGGGAGAGGAGGGAGTGCGGGTACGCAGTATTTT. Protein: CASSLEGRGGSAGTQYF.

This clonotype is labeled medium-sized (0.01 to 0.1%). A library prepared for alpha chains yielded this beta chain as an off-target read; its size is of little meaning. The chain couples TRBV7-2 to TRBJ1-1; D is uncertain. Trimming removed 0 bases from V and 0 bases from J, with 8 bases in between. Germline V gives CDR1 SGHTA, CDR2 FQGNSA. The CDR3 consists of 15 residues. The CDR3 nucleotides are TGTGCCAGCAGCTTAGCGGGCATAATGAACACTGAAGCTTTCTTT. As protein: CASSLAGIMNTEAFF.

This clonotype was detected ten times or more. This beta chain is a stray sequence in a library constructed for alpha chains; its clone size is not meaningful. The rearrangement joins TRBV7-9 to TRBJ2-4, with D perhaps given as TRBD1 or TRBD2 (5 bases each). The CDR3 has 13 residues. Per the germline V gene, CDR1 is SEHNR and CDR2 is FQNEAQ (reference sequence). V dropped 3 bases and J dropped 8 bases, with 11 bases sitting between them. Here the CDR3 DNA reads TGTGCCAGCAGCTTCCGGGACCGGGACATTCAGTACTTC. Its translation is CASSFRDRDIQYF.

This clonotype is medium-sized. This beta chain lies outside the target of a library built for alpha chains; its clone size means little. The V and J genes are TRBV21-1 and TRBJ2-7; no check of the table's D call, TRBD1, against the DNA was made. TRBV21-1 is shown as a pseudogene. This CDR3 contains 17 residues. The CDR3 DNA reads TGTGCCAGCAGCAAAGTTCAGGGACAGGTACAGTCCTACGAGCAGTACGTC. Translated, it gives CASSKVQGQVQSYEQYV.

This clonotype has ten or more counts. Because the library targeted alpha chains, this beta chain is an off-target read whose size means little. The chain has TRBV10-3 and TRBJ2-5; 9 bases match TRBD2. The V and J ends lost 10 bases and 2 bases, in that order; junction bases with no gene match: 8. Per the germline V gene, CDR1 is ENHRY and CDR2 is SYGVKD. CDR3 size: 14 residues. In DNA form, the CDR3 reads TGTGCCACGGGACTAGCACGGGATCAAGAGACCCAGTACTTC. Its translation is CATGLARDQETQYF.

This clonotype has a count of ten or more. This beta chain lies outside the target of a library built for alpha chains; its clone size means little. The chain joins TRBV20-1 to TRBJ2-3, with 7 positions matching TRBD2. The CDR3 loop spans 16 amino acids. CDR1 is DFQATT, CDR2 SNEGSKA, per germline (reference sequence). J lost 4 bases, V lost 0 bases, and 10 bases had no gene match. DNA of the CDR3: TGCAGTGCTAGAGATCTCGGCGGGAGCTCCCCAGATACGCAGTATTTT. Its protein product is CSARDLGGSSPDTQYF.

Within the sample, this clonotype is medium-sized. This beta chain is a stray sequence in a library constructed for alpha chains; its clone size is not meaningful. The rearrangement uses TRBV7-9 and TRBJ2-4, with D uncertain. V gave up 5 bases and J gave up 1 base, with 6 bases separating them. The CDR3 sequence is 13 residues long. The germline V gene encodes CDR1 SEHNR and CDR2 FQNEAQ (reference sequence). DNA for the CDR3: TGTGCCAGCAGCCACGGGGCCAAAAACATTCAGTACTTC. Translating it yields CASSHGAKNIQYF.

This clonotype was seen ten or more times. In a library made to pick up alpha chains, this beta chain is a stray read with a size that means little. The CDR3 DNA sequence: TGTGCCAGTAGCAGCCAACCAACAGGGAACTATGGCTACACCTTC. Its protein is CASSSQPTGNYGYTF. V gene TRBV19 combines with J gene TRBJ1-2; tentatively, D is TRBD1 (6 bases). V shed 6 bases and J shed 2 bases, with 16 bases lying between them. Germline V CDR1 and CDR2: LNHDA, SQIVND (reference sequence). The CDR3 is 15 residues long.

Worth noting for this clonotype: This beta chain appears as a stray read in a library generated for alpha chains; its size is not informative. J is TRBJ1-5 and V is TRBV28; D ambiguous. Trimming took 5 bases from V and 1 from J, leaving 3 bases between them. Germline V gives CDR1 MDHEN, CDR2 SYDVKM. The CDR3 has 12 residues. This chain's CDR3 is CASSVSNQPQHF. The CDR3 DNA is TGTGCCAGCAGTGTGAGCAATCAGCCCCAGCATTTT.

This clonotype is termed large. Because this beta chain is a stray read in a library intended to capture alpha chains, its abundance should not be given much weight. The rearrangement uses TRBV7-2 and TRBJ1-4; 7 nucleotides align to TRBD1. V was pared by 5 bases and J by 5 bases, with 11 bases of the junction left unmatched. The CDR3 is 16 residues long. CDR1 is SGHTA, CDR2 FQGNSA, per germline. CDR3 DNA sequence: TGTGCCAGCAGCCCCCCTTCGACAGGGCTAAATGAAAAACTGTTTTTT. Translated: CASSPPSTGLNEKLFF.

This clonotype was detected many times. With the library built for alpha chains, this beta chain is off target and its frequency is not meaningful. This sequence joins TRBV4-2 and TRBJ2-3; D is ambiguous. Trimming left V 0 bases short and J 6 bases short, with 10 bases between. Germline CDR1 LGHNA, CDR2 YNFKEQ. The CDR3 is 14 amino acids. The CDR3 reads CASSQDGASDTQYF. As DNA, the CDR3 is TGTGCCAGCAGCCAAGATGGCGCGTCGGATACGCAGTATTTT.